The rows below give T cell receptor beta chains drawn from one sample of a study of shared clonotypes between healthy human individuals. Clones were sequenced by immunoSEQ multiplex PCR, and TCRdb holds only the in-frame ones, with some missing. Of some 320,000 clones in the sample, around 90% were seen once. The sample consisted of memory CD8+ T cells sorted from blood. These receptors came from a man younger than 35 in good health. The CDR3 runs from the conserved cysteine through the conserved F or W.

CDR3 protein,V gene,J gene
CASSLAGPNYEQYF,TRBV7-6,TRBJ2-7
CASSVGGGYYNEQFF,TRBV9,TRBJ2-1
CASSQGGGGNTEAFF,TRBV7-9,TRBJ1-1
CASSLLRGSPTYEQYF,TRBV27,TRBJ2-7
CASSQGVAGELFF,TRBV18,TRBJ2-2
CASSLGGHSYEQYF,TRBV7-6,TRBJ2-7
CASSPGTATPYEQYF,TRBV18,TRBJ2-7
CASSLTLRDRGSGELFF,TRBV11-3,TRBJ2-2
CASSLSGTGVNYGYTF,TRBV27,TRBJ1-2
CASSDDTDTQYF,TRBV5-6,TRBJ2-3
CASIPTGLSNYEQYF,TRBV28,TRBJ2-7
CASSLPAFGTSSYEQYF,TRBV4-1,TRBJ2-7
CASSQESGGEANEQFF,TRBV4-2,TRBJ2-1
CASSLSLGAEQFF,TRBV6-4,TRBJ2-1
CASSLGTSGGGYQGEQYF,TRBV5-4,TRBJ2-7
CASSKTGTYEQYF,TRBV9,TRBJ2-7
CASRSRSNEQFF,TRBV2,TRBJ2-1
CASSLDPTKRPGELFF,TRBV7-9,TRBJ2-2
CASSLARDSIYNEQFF,TRBV7-9,TRBJ2-1
CASSLDGTYGYTF,TRBV4-1,TRBJ1-2
CASSPRGRVLYEQYF,TRBV18,TRBJ2-7
CASSLEGGPGEQYF,TRBV5-8,TRBJ2-7
CASSWEDYGYTF,TRBV18,TRBJ1-2
CASSEAPAGGPYEQYF,TRBV6-1,TRBJ2-7
CATSRDTGVTEAFF,TRBV15,TRBJ1-1
CASRTDRGTEQYF,TRBV27,TRBJ2-7
CASSQEGPQVTGGNEQYF,TRBV4-1,TRBJ2-7
CASSQDRGTGELFF,TRBV4-1,TRBJ2-2
CASTRRSGANVLTF,TRBV27,TRBJ2-6
CASSPGLADPYNEQFF,TRBV4-3,TRBJ2-1
CASSPNRYTDTQYF,TRBV27,TRBJ2-3
CATWDGELFF,TRBV7-9,TRBJ2-2
CASSPKPVETGGKLFF,TRBV11-3,TRBJ1-4
CSVEGRSPATGYNYGYTF,TRBV29-1,TRBJ1-2
CASSFFLGETQYF,TRBV7-2,TRBJ2-5
CASSFKGYEQYF,TRBV27,TRBJ2-7
CASSSADRWGLYEQYF,TRBV7-9,TRBJ2-7
CASSQPGQGNYEQYF,TRBV4-1,TRBJ2-7
CASTYYGTLQETQYF,TRBV5-1,TRBJ2-5
CASSQEDPGSWNTEAFF,TRBV4-1,TRBJ1-1
CASSFGHGGNQPQHF,TRBV27,TRBJ1-5
CASRPGVSNQPQHF,TRBV27,TRBJ1-5
CASRPDTGELFF,TRBV10-2,TRBJ2-2
CAWQGHQNTEAFF,TRBV30,TRBJ1-1
CASTLGSRAYEQYF,TRBV13,TRBJ2-7
CASSPTSATNEKLFF,TRBV4-3,TRBJ1-4
CASSLGAGSYEQYF,TRBV5-6,TRBJ2-7
CASSYLGISDGNTIYF,TRBV5-4,TRBJ1-3
CASSESVGHADTQYF,TRBV6-1,TRBJ2-3
CASSPGLAGTGELFF,TRBV7-3,TRBJ2-2
CASSVATGWETQYF,TRBV9,TRBJ2-5
CASSSDSFMNTEAFF,TRBV5-6,TRBJ1-1
CASSVAGLLYNEQFF,TRBV4-1,TRBJ2-1
CASSYSGEGANYGYTF,TRBV6-5,TRBJ1-2
CASSVAAGEQETQYF,TRBV9,TRBJ2-5